One sample yielded the 20 T cell receptor beta chains listed below, sequenced in a study of cytomegalovirus exposure and HLA in healthy donors. Vbeta (60) and Jbeta (13) primers were used in the PCR. Repertoires were generated with immunoSEQ multiplex PCR, while TCRdb's copy carries only in-frame clones and drops some. The repertoire consists of about 79,000 clones, with 74% occurring once and the leading ten covering about 9.1%. Sequenced input: PBMCs. The receptor set was obtained from a man aged 40-55 years in good health and CMV-seropositive.

V is TRBV6-5 and J is TRBJ1-1; 7 positions agree with TRBD1. V trimming: 5 bases; J trimming: 6 bases; junction bases outside the gene matches: 3. Germline-derived CDR1 and CDR2 are MNHEY and SVGAGI. This CDR3 spans 12 amino acids. This chain's CDR3 is CASSLRGSEAFF. The CDR3 DNA is TGTGCCAGCAGTCTCAGGGGGTCTGAAGCTTTCTTT.

The CDR3 here is CASSPSGTGATDTQYF. CDR3 DNA sequence: TGTGCCAGTAGCCCATCCGGGACAGGGGCCACAGATACGCAGTATTTT. The chain is built from TRBV19 and TRBJ2-3, with 10 bases that match TRBD1. Germline CDR1 and CDR2: LNHDA and SQIVND (reference sequence). The CDR3 is 16 residues long. V gave up 6 bases and J gave up 2 bases; unmatched junction bases: 8.

This chain joins TRBV11-3 and TRBJ1-1; a possible D gene is TRBD1 (5 bases). V was shortened by 5 bases and J by 11 bases, with 12 bases between the two germline ends. Germline V gene data show CDR1 as SGHNT and CDR2 as YENEEA. The CDR3 is 11 amino acids. This CDR3 reads CASSQGAGAFF. The CDR3 bases are TGTGCCAGCAGCCAGGGCGCGGGGGCTTTCTTT.

The chain joins TRBV7-7 to TRBJ2-5, with D possibly being TRBD1 (7 bases). The CDR3 totals 15 residues. Germline V lookup: CDR1 SSHAT, CDR2 FNYEAQ (reference sequence). Trimming removed 5 bases from V and 5 bases from J, with 18 bases in between. For the CDR3, the DNA is TGTGCCAGCAGCCCAGGGGGGACAAAGGCCGAGACCCAGTACTTC. Protein product: CASSPGGTKAETQYF.

The V and J genes are TRBV19 and TRBJ1-4, with D possibly matching TRBD1 (5 bases). The germline gives CDR1 LNHDA, CDR2 SQIVND (reference sequence). The CDR3 totals 14 residues. Trimming pared 5 bases from V and 1 base from J, leaving 8 bases between. The CDR3 region is CASSYQGTNEKLFF. DNA of the CDR3: TGTGCCAGTAGTTACCAGGGAACTAATGAAAAACTGTTTTTT.

The V call is TRBV6-4, the J call TRBJ1-2, with D uncertain. Trimming took off 8 bases at V and 6 bases at J, with 22 bases between the two ends. Germline V gene data show CDR1 as MRHNA and CDR2 as SNTAGT. The CDR3 length is 15 residues. CDR3 in DNA: TGTGCCAGCGTATATTCAAGCGGGCCCGTAGATGGCTACACCTTC. Translation gives CASVYSSGPVDGYTF.

The CDR3 DNA reads as TGTGCCAGCAGCCGGACAGGGAACTTGAACACTGAAGCTTTCTTT. Protein: CASSRTGNLNTEAFF. This sequence joins TRBV7-2 and TRBJ1-1, with 8 positions matching TRBD1. Germline CDR1 is SGHTA and CDR2 is FQGNSA. The CDR3 contains 15 residues. Trimming removed 5 bases from V and 0 bases from J; junction bases left unmatched: 5. Drawing the rest from reference TRBV7-2 and TRBJ1-1, the complete variable domain is GAGVSQSPSNKVTEKGKDVELRCDPISGHTALYWYRQSLGQGLEFLIYFQGNSAPDKSGLPSDRFSAERTGGSVSTLTIQRTQQEDSAVYLCASSRTGNLNTEAFFGQGTRLTVV.

This clone occurred a few times. The chain joins TRBV10-1 to TRBJ2-3; D remains ambiguous. This CDR3 contains 13 residues. The germline V gene has CDR1 WNHNN and CDR2 SYGVQD (reference sequence). Between the trimmed V and J ends, which lost 5 bases and 3 bases, there was a span of 9 bases. The CDR3 bases are TGCGCCAGCAGTCTGGTCGGGACAGATACGCAGTATTTT. The encoded protein is CASSLVGTDTQYF.

This clone came up many times. The CDR3 region is CASSQEGRQGEVSEAFF. In DNA form, the CDR3 reads TGCGCCAGCAGCCAAGAGGGAAGACAGGGGGAGGTCTCTGAAGCTTTCTTT. The V call is TRBV4-1, the J call TRBJ1-1; TRBD1 matches 9 bases. This CDR3 comprises 17 residues. V lost 0 bases, J lost 6 bases, and 11 bases stayed unmatched. The V gene's germline CDR1 is MGHRA and CDR2 YSYEKL.

The chain carries TRBV30 and TRBJ1-1; TRBD1 matches 7 bases. V gave up 3 bases and J gave up 0 bases; unmatched junction bases: 1. The germline CDR1 and CDR2 sequences are GTSNPN and SVGIG (reference sequence). The CDR3 covers 13 residues. In nucleotides, the CDR3 is TGTGCCTGGAGCAGGGGGATGAACACTGAAGCTTTCTTT. It specifies CAWSRGMNTEAFF.

The chain is built from TRBV9 and TRBJ2-3, with D tentatively TRBD2 (6 bases). V was cut by 0 bases and J by 3 bases, with 17 bases left in between. The CDR3 is 17 amino acids. Germline V lookup: CDR1 SGDLS, CDR2 YYNGEE. Here the CDR3 reads CASSVGVGAGRTDTQYF. Here the CDR3 DNA reads TGTGCCAGCAGCGTAGGGGTCGGGGCGGGGAGGACAGATACGCAGTATTTT.

The chain carries TRBV5-1 and TRBJ2-7, with TRBD2 matching over 8 bases. The CDR3 is made up of 16 amino acids. In germline, CDR1 is SGHRS, CDR2 YFSETQ. J gave up 0 bases and V 0 bases, and 5 bases lay outside the gene matches. The CDR3 protein is CASSLDSGVSSYEQYF. The CDR3 DNA reads TGCGCCAGCAGCTTGGATAGCGGGGTGAGCTCCTACGAGCAGTACTTC.

The chain employs TRBV7-2 and TRBJ2-5; 10 bases are shared with TRBD2. The V segment lost 1 base and the J segment 4 bases; nucleotides outside the gene matches: 6. Per germline, CDR1 SGHTA and CDR2 FQGNSA. CDR3 size: 16 residues. The CDR3 nucleotides read TGTGCCAGCAGCTTAGTTAGCGGGGGGTTCGGAGAGACCCAGTACTTC. Protein sequence: CASSLVSGGFGETQYF. The full variable domain, with the rest looked up from reference TRBV7-2 and TRBJ2-5, is GAGVSQSPSNKVTEKGKDVELRCDPISGHTALYWYRQSLGQGLEFLIYFQGNSAPDKSGLPSDRFSAERTGGSVSTLTIQRTQQEDSAVYLCASSLVSGGFGETQYFGPGTRLLVL.

The J gene is TRBJ1-6, the V gene TRBV7-6; D call uncertain. This CDR3 has 13 residues. The V end was cut by 10 bases, the J end by 6 bases, with 13 bases between. The germline CDR1 and CDR2 sequences are SGHVS and FNYEAQ. Written as DNA, the CDR3 is TGTGCCACCTCGGACGAGGGTAATTCACCCCTCCACTTT. Translated: CATSDEGNSPLHF. The full variable domain, rest sourced from reference TRBV7-6 and TRBJ1-6, is GAGVSQSPRYKVTKRGQDVALRCDPISGHVSLYWYRQALGQGPEFLTYFNYEAQQDKSGLPNDRFSAERPEGSISTLTIQRTEQRDSAMYRCATSDEGNSPLHFGNGTRLTVT.

This clone appeared a few times. This chain connects TRBV11-2 to TRBJ1-3, with TRBD1 matching over 8 bases. The CDR3 has 14 amino acids. Germline CDR1 and CDR2: SGHAT and FQNNGV. Unmatched junction bases numbered 5, after V lost 5 bases and J lost 5 bases. CDR3 region: CASSQQGARNTIYF. The CDR3 coding sequence is TGTGCCAGCAGCCAGCAGGGGGCTAGAAACACCATATATTTT.

The chain couples TRBV6-1 to TRBJ2-1; 8 bases line up with TRBD1. This CDR3 is built from 15 residues. CDR1 and CDR2 from the germline V gene are MNHNS and SASEGT. The trim removed 1 base at V and 7 bases at J, leaving 6 bases unmatched. The CDR3 nucleotides are TGTGCCAGCAGTGAAGGGACAGGGCCTTGGAATGAGCAGTTCTTC. This gives the protein CASSEGTGPWNEQFF.

The CDR3 DNA is TGTGCCAGCAGCTTAGGGCCAGATACGCAGTATTTT. Translation gives CASSLGPDTQYF. V and J are TRBV7-9 and TRBJ2-3, with no clear D. There are 12 residues in the CDR3. Germline V gene lookup returns CDR1 SEHNR and CDR2 FQNEAQ (reference sequence). V was pared by 1 base and J by 4 bases, with 3 bases between.

A single count supports this clone. The CDR3 bases are TGTGCCAGCAGCTACGGACTAAATAAGGGGGAAAAACTGTTTTTT. Its translation: CASSYGLNKGEKLFF. J is TRBJ1-4 and V is TRBV5-6, with a weak D call TRBD1 (5 bases). V lost 3 bases to trimming and J lost 8 bases, with 17 bases between them. This CDR3 is 15 amino acids long. CDR1 SGHDT and CDR2 YYEEEE come from the germline V gene.

V gene TRBV4-1 combines with J gene TRBJ1-2, with 9 bases that match TRBD1. The CDR3 length is 18 residues. Germline V gene data show CDR1 as MGHRA and CDR2 as YSYEKL. Losses at the gene ends were 4 bases for V and 7 bases for J; bases not matched to a gene: 19. The DNA of the CDR3 is TGCGCCAGCAGCCCCACCAAAGGAGACAGGGGGAAAATGAGTGGCTACACCTTC. The encoded protein is CASSPTKGDRGKMSGYTF.

This clone was detected only a few times. This rearrangement joins TRBV5-4 to TRBJ2-5, with 8 bases lining up with TRBD1. V shed 4 bases and J 5 bases; nucleotides not matched to a gene: 4. The germline gives CDR1 SGHNT, CDR2 YYREEE (reference sequence). CDR3 length: 13 residues. The CDR3 spells CASSRTGLETQYF. The CDR3 DNA reads as TGTGCCAGCAGCCGGACAGGGTTGGAGACCCAGTACTTC. The full variable domain, with the rest looked up from reference TRBV5-4 and TRBJ2-5, is ETGVTQSPTHLIKTRGQQVTLRCSSQSGHNTVSWYQQALGQGPQFIFQYYREEENGRGNFPPRFSGLQFPNYSSELNVNALELDDSALYLCASSRTGLETQYFGPGTRLLVL.